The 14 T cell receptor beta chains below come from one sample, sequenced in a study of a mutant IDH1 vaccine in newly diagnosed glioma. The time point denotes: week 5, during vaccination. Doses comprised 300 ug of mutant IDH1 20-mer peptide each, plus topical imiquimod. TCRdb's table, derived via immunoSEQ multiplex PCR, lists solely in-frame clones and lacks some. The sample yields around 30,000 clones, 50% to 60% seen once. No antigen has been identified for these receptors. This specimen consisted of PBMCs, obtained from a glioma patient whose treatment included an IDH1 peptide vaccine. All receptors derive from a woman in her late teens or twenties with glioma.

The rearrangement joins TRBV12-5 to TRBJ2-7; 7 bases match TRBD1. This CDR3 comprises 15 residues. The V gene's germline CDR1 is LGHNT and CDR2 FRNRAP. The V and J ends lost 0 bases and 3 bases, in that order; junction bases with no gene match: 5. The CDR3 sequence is CASGLVLAGGYEQYF. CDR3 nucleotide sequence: TGTGCTAGTGGTTTGGTACTTGCAGGGGGCTACGAGCAGTACTTC. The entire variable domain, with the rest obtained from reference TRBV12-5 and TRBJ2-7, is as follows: DARVTQTPRHKVTEMGQEVTMRCQPILGHNTVFWYRQTMMQGLELLAYFRNRAPLDDSGMPKDRFSAEMPDATLATLKIQPSEPRDSAVYFCASGLVLAGGYEQYFGPGTRLTVT.

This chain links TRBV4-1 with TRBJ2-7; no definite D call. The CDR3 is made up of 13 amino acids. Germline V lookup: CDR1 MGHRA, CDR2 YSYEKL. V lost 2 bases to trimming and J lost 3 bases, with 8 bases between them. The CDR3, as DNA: TGCGCCAGCAGCCAAAAGGACCTCTACGAGCAGTACTTC. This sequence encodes CASSQKDLYEQYF.

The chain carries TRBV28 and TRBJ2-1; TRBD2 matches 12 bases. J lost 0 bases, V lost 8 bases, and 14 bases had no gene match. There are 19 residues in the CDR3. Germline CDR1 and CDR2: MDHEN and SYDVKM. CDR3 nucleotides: TGTGCCAGCTCCGGCAGAGGACTAGCGGGGCAAAGCTCCTACAATGAGCAGTTCTTC. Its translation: CASSGRGLAGQSSYNEQFF.

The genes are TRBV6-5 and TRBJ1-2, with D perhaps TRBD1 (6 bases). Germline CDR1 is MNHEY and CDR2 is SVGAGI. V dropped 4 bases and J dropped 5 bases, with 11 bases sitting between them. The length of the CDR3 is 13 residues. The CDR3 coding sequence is TGTGCCAGCAGTTCTGGACAGACTTATGGCTACACCTTC. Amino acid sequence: CASSSGQTYGYTF.

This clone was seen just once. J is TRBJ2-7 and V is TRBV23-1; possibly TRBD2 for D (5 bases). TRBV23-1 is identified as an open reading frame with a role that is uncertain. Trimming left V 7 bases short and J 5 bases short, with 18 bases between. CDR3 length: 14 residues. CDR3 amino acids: CASILSGGGDEQYF. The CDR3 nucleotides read TGCGCCAGCATCCTCAGCGGAGGTGGGGACGAGCAGTACTTC.

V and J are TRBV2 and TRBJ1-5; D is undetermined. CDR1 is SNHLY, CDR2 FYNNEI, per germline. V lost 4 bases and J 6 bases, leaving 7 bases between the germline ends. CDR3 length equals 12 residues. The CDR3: CASSVTGQPQHF. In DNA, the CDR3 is TGTGCCAGCAGTGTTACCGGTCAGCCCCAGCATTTT.

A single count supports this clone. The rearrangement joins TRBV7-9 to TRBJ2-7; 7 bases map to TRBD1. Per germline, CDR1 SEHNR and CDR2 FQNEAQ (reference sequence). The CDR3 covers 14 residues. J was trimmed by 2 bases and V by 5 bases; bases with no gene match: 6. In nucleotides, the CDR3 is TGTGCCAGCAGCCGGGACAGAACGACCTACGAGCAGTACTTC. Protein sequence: CASSRDRTTYEQYF.

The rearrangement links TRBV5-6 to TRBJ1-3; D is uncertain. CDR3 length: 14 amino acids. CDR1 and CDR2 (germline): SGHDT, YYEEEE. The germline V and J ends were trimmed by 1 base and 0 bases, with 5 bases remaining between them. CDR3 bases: TGTGCCAGCAGCTTGCGGTACTCTGGAAACACCATATATTTT. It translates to CASSLRYSGNTIYF.

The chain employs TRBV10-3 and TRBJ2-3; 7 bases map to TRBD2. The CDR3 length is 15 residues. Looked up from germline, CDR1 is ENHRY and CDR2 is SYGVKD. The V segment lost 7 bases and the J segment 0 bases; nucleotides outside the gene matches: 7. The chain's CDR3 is CAITRTSFSTDTQYF. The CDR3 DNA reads TGTGCCATCACTAGGACTAGTTTTAGCACAGATACGCAGTATTTT.

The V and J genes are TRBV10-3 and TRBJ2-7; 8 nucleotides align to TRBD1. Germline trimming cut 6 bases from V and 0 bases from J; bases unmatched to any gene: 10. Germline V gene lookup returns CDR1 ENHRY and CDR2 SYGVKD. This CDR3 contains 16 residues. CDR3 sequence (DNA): TGTGCCATCAGAGAGACAGCCGGGACAGGCTCCTACGAGCAGTACTTC. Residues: CAIRETAGTGSYEQYF.

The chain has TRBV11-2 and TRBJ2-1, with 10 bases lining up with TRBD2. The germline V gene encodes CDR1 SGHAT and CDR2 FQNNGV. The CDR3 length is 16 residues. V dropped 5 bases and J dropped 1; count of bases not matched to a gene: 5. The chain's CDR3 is CASSVIAGGSYNEQFF. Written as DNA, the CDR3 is TGTGCCAGCAGCGTTATAGCGGGGGGTTCCTACAATGAGCAGTTCTTC.

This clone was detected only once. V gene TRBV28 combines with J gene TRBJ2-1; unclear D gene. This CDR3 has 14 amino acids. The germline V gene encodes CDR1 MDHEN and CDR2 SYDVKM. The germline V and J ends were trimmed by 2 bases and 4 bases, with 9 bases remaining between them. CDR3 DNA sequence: TGTGCCAGCAGTTTAAGGGCAGTGTACAATGAGCAGTTCTTC. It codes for CASSLRAVYNEQFF. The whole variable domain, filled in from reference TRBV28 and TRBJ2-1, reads DVKVTQSSRYLVKRTGEKVFLECVQDMDHENMFWYRQDPGLGLRLIYFSYDVKMKEKGDIPEGYSVSREKKERFSLILESASTNQTSMYLCASSLRAVYNEQFFGPGTRLTVL.

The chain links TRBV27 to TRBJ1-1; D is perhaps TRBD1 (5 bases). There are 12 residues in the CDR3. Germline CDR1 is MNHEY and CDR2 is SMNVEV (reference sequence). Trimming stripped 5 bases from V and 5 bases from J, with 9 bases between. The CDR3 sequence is CASSRGGTEAFF. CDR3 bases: TGTGCCAGCAGTCGGGGGGGGACTGAAGCTTTCTTT.

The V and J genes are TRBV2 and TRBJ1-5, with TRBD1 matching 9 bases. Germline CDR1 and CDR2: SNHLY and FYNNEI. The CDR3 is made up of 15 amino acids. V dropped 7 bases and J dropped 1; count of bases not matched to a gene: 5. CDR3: CASIPDRGSNQPQHF. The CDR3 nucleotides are TGTGCCAGCATCCCGGACAGGGGAAGCAATCAGCCCCAGCATTTT.